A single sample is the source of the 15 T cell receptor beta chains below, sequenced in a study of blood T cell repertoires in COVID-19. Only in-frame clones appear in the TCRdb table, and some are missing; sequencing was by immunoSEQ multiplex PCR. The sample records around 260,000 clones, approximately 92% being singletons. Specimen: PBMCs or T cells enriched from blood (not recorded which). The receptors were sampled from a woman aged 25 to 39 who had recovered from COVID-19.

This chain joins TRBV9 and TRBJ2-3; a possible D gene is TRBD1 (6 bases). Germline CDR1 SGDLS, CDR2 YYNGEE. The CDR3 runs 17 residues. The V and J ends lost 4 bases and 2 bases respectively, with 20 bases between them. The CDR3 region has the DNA TGTGCCAGCAGCCCCGAAGACGGGACACAGACCACAGATACGCAGTATTTT. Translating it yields CASSPEDGTQTTDTQYF. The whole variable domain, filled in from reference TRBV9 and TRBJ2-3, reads DSGVTQTPKHLITATGQRVTLRCSPRSGDLSVYWYQQSLDQGLQFLIQYYNGEERAKGNILERFSAQQFPDLHSELNLSSLELGDSALYFCASSPEDGTQTTDTQYFGPGTRLTVL.

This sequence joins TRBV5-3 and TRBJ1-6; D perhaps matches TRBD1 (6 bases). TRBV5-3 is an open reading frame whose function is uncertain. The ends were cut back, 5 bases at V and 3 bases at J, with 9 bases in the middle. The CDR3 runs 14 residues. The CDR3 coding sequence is TGTGCCAGAAGGGGGGCGGTCTATAATTCACCCCTCCACTTT. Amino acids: CARRGAVYNSPLHF.

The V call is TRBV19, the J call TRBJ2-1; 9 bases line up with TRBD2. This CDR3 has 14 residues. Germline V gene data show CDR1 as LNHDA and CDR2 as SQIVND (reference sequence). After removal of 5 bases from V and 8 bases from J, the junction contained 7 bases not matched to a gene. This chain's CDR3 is CASSLAGDGYEQFF. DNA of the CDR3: TGTGCCAGTAGTTTAGCGGGAGATGGGTATGAGCAGTTCTTC.

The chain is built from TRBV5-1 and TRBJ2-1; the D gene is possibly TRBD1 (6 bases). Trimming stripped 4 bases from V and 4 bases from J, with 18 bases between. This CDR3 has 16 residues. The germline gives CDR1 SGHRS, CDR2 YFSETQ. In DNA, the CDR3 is TGCGCCAGCAGCGGAACCGGACAGATAATTTACAATGAGCAGTTCTTC. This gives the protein CASSGTGQIIYNEQFF.

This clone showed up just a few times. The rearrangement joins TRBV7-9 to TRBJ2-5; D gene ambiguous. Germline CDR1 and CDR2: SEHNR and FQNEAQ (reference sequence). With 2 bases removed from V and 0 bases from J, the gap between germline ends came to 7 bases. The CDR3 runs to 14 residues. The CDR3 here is CASSLYTNQETQYF. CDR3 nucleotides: TGTGCCAGCAGCTTATACACGAACCAAGAGACCCAGTACTTC.

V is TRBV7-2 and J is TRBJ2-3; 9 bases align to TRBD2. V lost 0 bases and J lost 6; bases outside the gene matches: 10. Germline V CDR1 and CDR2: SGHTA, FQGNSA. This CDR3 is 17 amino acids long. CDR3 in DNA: TGTGCCAGCAGCTTAGCGAGACTAGCGGTTCGGAGGGATACGCAGTATTTT. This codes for CASSLARLAVRRDTQYF.

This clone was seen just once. The CDR3 sequence is CATSRDLRGLAGTGEQFF. The CDR3 coding sequence is TGTGCCACCTCCCGGGACTTAAGGGGACTAGCGGGAACGGGGGAGCAGTTCTTC. The V gene is TRBV19, the J gene TRBJ2-1; 13 nucleotides agree with TRBD2. The CDR3 length is 18 residues. CDR1 LNHDA and CDR2 SQIVND come from the germline V gene (reference sequence). Trimming at V came to 10 bases and at J to 10 bases, leaving 22 bases not matched to a gene.

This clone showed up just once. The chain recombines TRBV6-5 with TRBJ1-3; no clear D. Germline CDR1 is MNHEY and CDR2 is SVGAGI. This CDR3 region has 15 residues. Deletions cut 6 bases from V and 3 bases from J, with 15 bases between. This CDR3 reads CASRQGGVGGNTIYF. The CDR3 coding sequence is TGTGCCAGCAGGCAAGGAGGCGTTGGTGGAAACACCATATATTTT.

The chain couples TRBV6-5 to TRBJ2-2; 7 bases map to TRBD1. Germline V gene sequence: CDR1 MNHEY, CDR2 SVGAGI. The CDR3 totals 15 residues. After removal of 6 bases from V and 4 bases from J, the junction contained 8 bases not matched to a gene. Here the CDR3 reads CASRKTGPGTGELFF. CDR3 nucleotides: TGTGCCAGCAGGAAGACAGGGCCCGGCACCGGGGAGCTGTTTTTT.

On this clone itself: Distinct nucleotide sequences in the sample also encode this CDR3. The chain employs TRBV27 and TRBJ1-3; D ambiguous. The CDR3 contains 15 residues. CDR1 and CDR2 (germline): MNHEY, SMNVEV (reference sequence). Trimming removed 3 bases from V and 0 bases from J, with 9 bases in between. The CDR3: CASSLGLNSGNTIYF. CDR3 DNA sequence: TGTGCCAGCAGTTTGGGCTTGAACTCTGGAAACACCATATATTTT.

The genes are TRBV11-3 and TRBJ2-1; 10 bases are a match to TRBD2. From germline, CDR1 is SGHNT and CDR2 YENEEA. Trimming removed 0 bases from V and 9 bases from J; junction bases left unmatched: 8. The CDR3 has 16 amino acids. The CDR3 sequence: CASSLDKGLAFGEQFF. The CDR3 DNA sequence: TGTGCCAGCAGCTTAGATAAGGGACTAGCGTTTGGTGAGCAGTTCTTC.

CDR3 region: CASSSGLAGGFQETQYF. The CDR3 DNA reads as TGTGCCAGCAGCTCAGGACTAGCGGGAGGTTTCCAAGAGACCCAGTACTTC. The V and J genes are TRBV11-3 and TRBJ2-5; 14 bases line up with TRBD2. The junction had 5 bases not matched to a gene; V was cut back by 4 bases and J by 1 base. The CDR3 consists of 17 residues. CDR1 is SGHNT, CDR2 YENEEA, per germline.

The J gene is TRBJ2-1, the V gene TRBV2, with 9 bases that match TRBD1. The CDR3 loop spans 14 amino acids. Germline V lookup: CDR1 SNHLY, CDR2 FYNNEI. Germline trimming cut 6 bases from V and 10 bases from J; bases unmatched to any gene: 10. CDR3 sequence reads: CASSPGQGSLEQFF. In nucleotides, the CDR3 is TGTGCCAGCAGCCCGGGACAGGGAAGTCTAGAGCAGTTCTTC.

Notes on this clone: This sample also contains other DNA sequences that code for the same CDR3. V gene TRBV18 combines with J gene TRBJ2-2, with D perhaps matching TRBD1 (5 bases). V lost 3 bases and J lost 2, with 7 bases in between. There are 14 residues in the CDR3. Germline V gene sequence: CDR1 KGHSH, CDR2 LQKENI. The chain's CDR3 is CASSPGLNTGELFF. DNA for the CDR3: TGTGCCAGCTCACCGGGGCTCAACACCGGGGAGCTGTTTTTT.

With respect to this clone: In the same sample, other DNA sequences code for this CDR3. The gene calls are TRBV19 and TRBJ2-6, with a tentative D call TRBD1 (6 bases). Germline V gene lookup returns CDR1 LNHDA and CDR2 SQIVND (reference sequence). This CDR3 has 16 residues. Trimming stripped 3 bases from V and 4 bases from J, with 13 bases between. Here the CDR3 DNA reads TGTGCCAGTAGTATCCCTACAGGGTCAGGGGCCAACGTCCTGACTTTC. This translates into CASSIPTGSGANVLTF.